These 18 T cell receptor beta chains were sequenced from one sample in a study of T cells in Graves' hyperthyroidism and ophthalmopathy. RNA transcripts provided the source from which TCR beta CDR3 regions were amplified. When the TCR CDR3 underwent first-round RT-PCR, the HTBI primer set was used. TCRdb recomputed calls from the multiplex PCR reads with MiXCR, one row per CDR3 protein. The repertoire holds almost 500,000 distinct CDR3 sequences, with about 22% as singletons. Sequencing input: blood. These receptors came from a woman between 65 and 79 years old with Graves' ophthalmopathy.

This clonotype appeared many times. The chain uses TRBV20-1 and TRBJ2-3, with TRBD1 matching 7 bases. Germline lookup yields CDR1 DFQATT and CDR2 SNEGSKA (reference sequence). This CDR3 region has 15 residues. J was trimmed by 2 bases and V by 6 bases; bases with no gene match: 11. The CDR3 reads CSAEDRETSTDTQYF. CDR3 in DNA: TGCAGTGCCGAAGACAGGGAAACATCCACAGATACGCAGTATTTT.

This clonotype was observed at least ten times. The chain combines TRBV28 with TRBJ2-3; 8 nucleotides line up with TRBD2. The ends lost 5 bases at V and 4 bases at J; junction bases unmatched: 11. CDR1 is MDHEN, CDR2 SYDVKM, per germline. CDR3 length equals 16 residues. The CDR3 spells CASSQGTSWRADTQYF. CDR3 nucleotide sequence: TGTGCCAGCAGTCAAGGGACTAGTTGGCGAGCAGATACGCAGTATTTT. The full variable domain, rest sourced from reference TRBV28 and TRBJ2-3, is DVKVTQSSRYLVKRTGEKVFLECVQDMDHENMFWYRQDPGLGLRLIYFSYDVKMKEKGDIPEGYSVSREKKERFSLILESASTNQTSMYLCASSQGTSWRADTQYFGPGTRLTVL.

The J gene is TRBJ2-1, the V gene TRBV6-6; D call uncertain. The CDR3 is 16 residues long. The V end lost 0 bases, the J end lost 3 bases, and 12 bases lay between the germline ends. Germline assignment: CDR1 MNHNY and CDR2 SVGAGI (reference sequence). The CDR3 sequence: CASSYSLSWDYNEQFF. The CDR3 nucleotides read TGTGCCAGCAGTTACTCCCTTAGCTGGGACTACAATGAGCAGTTCTTC.

V and J are TRBV4-1 and TRBJ2-3, with D possibly being TRBD2 (6 bases). Trimming removed 8 bases from V and 2 bases from J, with 20 bases in between. The CDR3 has 16 residues. Germline loops: CDR1 MGHRA, CDR2 YSYEKL. The chain's CDR3 is CASLRRVAAITDTQYF. The CDR3 region has the DNA TGCGCCAGCCTCCGCAGGGTAGCGGCCATCACAGATACGCAGTATTTT.

This clonotype was picked up many times. At one boundary the junction diverges from the germline segment, which might be a read error. V is TRBV5-1 and J is TRBJ2-2, with a possible D match to TRBD2 (5 bases). This CDR3 is 14 amino acids long. Germline V lookup: CDR1 SGHRS, CDR2 YFSETQ. The CDR3 DNA is TGTGCCAGCAGTTTAAGCGGTAACACCGGGGAGCTGTTTTTT. Encoded protein: CASSLSGNTGELFF.

The V and J genes are TRBV7-9 and TRBJ2-7; 8 positions match TRBD2. V gave up 5 bases and J gave up 3 bases; unmatched junction bases: 12. CDR1 and CDR2 from the germline V gene are SEHNR and FQNEAQ (reference sequence). The CDR3 has 16 amino acids. The CDR3 DNA follows: TGTGCCAGCAGCCATACCGGGGGGGACGGCTTCTACGAGCAGTACTTC. It translates to CASSHTGGDGFYEQYF.

This chain links TRBV3-1 with TRBJ1-1, with D possibly TRBD1 on 5 matching bases. This CDR3 is 13 amino acids long. Trimming stripped 4 bases from V and 6 bases from J, with 12 bases between. Germline lookup yields CDR1 LGHDT and CDR2 YNNKEL (reference sequence). Here the CDR3 reads CASSPRAGAEAFF. CDR3 bases: TGTGCCAGCAGCCCACGGGCGGGGGCTGAAGCTTTCTTT.

As to this clonotype: The conserved phenylalanine or tryptophan is not found at the CDR3 terminus, so this likely reflects a read error. The chain combines TRBV2 with TRBJ1-2; D is unclear. V lost 1 base and J lost 8, with 8 bases in between. This CDR3 is 12 amino acids long. Germline CDR1 reads SNHLY; CDR2 reads FYNNEI. Here the CDR3 DNA reads TGTGCCAGCAGTGAAGGGATGGGCGGCTACACCCTC. This gives the protein CASSEGMGGYTL.

This clonotype was recorded many times. The chain couples TRBV12-3 or TRBV12-4 to TRBJ1-1; D is undetermined. V gave up 4 bases and J gave up 0 bases, with 9 bases separating them. There are 14 residues in the CDR3. The CDR3 loop reads CASSSGSLNTEAFF. CDR3 nucleotide sequence: TGTGCCAGCAGTTCCGGGTCACTGAACACTGAAGCTTTCTTT.

The chain combines TRBV29-1 with TRBJ1-2; 8 nucleotides agree with TRBD1. CDR1 is SQVTM, CDR2 ANQGSEA, per germline. J was trimmed by 6 bases and V by 5 bases; bases with no gene match: 8. The CDR3 is 13 residues long. CDR3 nucleotide sequence: TGCAGCGTTATACGGACAGGGAAGGATGGCTACACCTTC. It codes for CSVIRTGKDGYTF.

V and J are TRBV20-1 and TRBJ1-1, with D hard to call. The CDR3 is 14 amino acids. The V gene lost 1 base and the J gene lost 1 base, with 10 bases spanning the gap. Germline CDR1 and CDR2: DFQATT and SNEGSKA (reference sequence). The DNA for the CDR3 is TGCAGTGCTAGAGTAGGCCCGGGGAACACTGAAGCTTTCTTT. Protein: CSARVGPGNTEAFF.

CDR3 sequence (DNA): TGTGCCAGCAACGAGGACAGGGCCTCTGGAAACACCATATATTTT. This codes for CASNEDRASGNTIYF. J is TRBJ1-3 and V is TRBV6-2 or TRBV6-3, with 8 positions matching TRBD1. The CDR3 spans 15 residues. Unmatched junction bases numbered 5, after V lost 7 bases and J lost 0 bases. The germline V gene has CDR1 MNHEY and CDR2 SVGEGT.

This clonotype was seen ten or more times. The rearrangement links TRBV11-2 to TRBJ2-2; D unresolved. In germline, CDR1 is SGHAT, CDR2 FQNNGV. The length of the CDR3 is 11 residues. The V end lost 8 bases, the J end lost 6 bases, and 7 bases lay between the germline ends. The CDR3 here is CASETAGELFF. CDR3 nucleotides: TGTGCCAGCGAGACCGCCGGGGAGCTGTTTTTT.

The chain has TRBV11-3 and TRBJ2-3; 11 bases match TRBD2. CDR1 SGHNT and CDR2 YENEEA come from the germline V gene. This CDR3 has 16 amino acids. Trimming at V came to 5 bases and at J to 1 base, leaving 5 bases not matched to a gene. The CDR3 region is CASSAMTSGGTDTQYF. The CDR3 region has the DNA TGTGCCAGCAGCGCCATGACTAGCGGGGGCACAGATACGCAGTATTTT.

The CDR3 nucleotides are TGTGCCAGCAGCCAAGTAGACAGGAACTATGGCTACACCTTC. This codes for CASSQVDRNYGYTF. The chain couples TRBV4-2 to TRBJ1-2, with TRBD1 as a possible D gene (6 bases). From germline, CDR1 is LGHNA and CDR2 YNFKEQ. CDR3 length: 14 amino acids. V was clipped by 1 base and J by 2 bases, with 8 bases between them.

The chain couples TRBV10-3 to TRBJ2-1; either TRBD1 or TRBD2 may supply D (6 bases each). The CDR3 loop spans 12 amino acids. Germline CDR1 ENHRY, CDR2 SYGVKD. The V and J ends lost 2 bases and 9 bases respectively, with 8 bases between them. In DNA, the CDR3 is TGTGCCATCAGTGAGGGGGGGCCTGAGCAGTTCTTC. Protein: CAISEGGPEQFF.

This clonotype occurred a few times. The V call is TRBV20-1, the J call TRBJ2-1; D ambiguous. The CDR3 spans 14 residues. Germline assignment: CDR1 DFQATT and CDR2 SNEGSKA (reference sequence). V was pared by 5 bases and J by 0 bases, with 11 bases between. This CDR3 is CSAFDSHSYNEQFF. The CDR3 DNA sequence: TGCAGTGCTTTCGACTCCCACTCCTACAATGAGCAGTTCTTC.

The chain couples TRBV20-1 to TRBJ1-1, with TRBD1 matching 11 bases. The CDR3 is 17 residues long. Trimming at V came to 0 bases and at J to 3 bases, leaving 9 bases not matched to a gene. Germline V CDR1 and CDR2: DFQATT, SNEGSKA (reference sequence). For the CDR3, the DNA is TGCAGTGCTAGAGACTCTCGGGACAGGGGGTTCGACACTGAAGCTTTCTTT. This translates into CSARDSRDRGFDTEAFF.